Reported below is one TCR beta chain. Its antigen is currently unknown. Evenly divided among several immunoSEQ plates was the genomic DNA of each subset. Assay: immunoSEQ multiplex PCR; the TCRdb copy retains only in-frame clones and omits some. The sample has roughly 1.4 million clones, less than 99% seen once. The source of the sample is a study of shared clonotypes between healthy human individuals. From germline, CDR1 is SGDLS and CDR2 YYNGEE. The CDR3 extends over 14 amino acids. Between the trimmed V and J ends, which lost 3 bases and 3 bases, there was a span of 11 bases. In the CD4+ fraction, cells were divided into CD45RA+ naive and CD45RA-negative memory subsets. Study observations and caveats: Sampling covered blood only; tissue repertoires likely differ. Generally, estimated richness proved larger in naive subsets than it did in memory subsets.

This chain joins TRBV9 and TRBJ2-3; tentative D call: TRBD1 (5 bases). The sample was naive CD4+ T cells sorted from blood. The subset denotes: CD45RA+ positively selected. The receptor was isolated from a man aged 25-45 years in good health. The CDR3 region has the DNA TGTGCCAGCAGCGCACTACCAGGGACAGATACGCAGTATTTT. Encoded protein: CASSALPGTDTQYF.